This T cell receptor (beta chain) came from a study of human T cells and chemical hapten exposure. Single cDNA molecules in the library carried unique molecular identifiers attached during preparation. MiXCR, applied by TCRdb to the 5' RACE reads, yields one record per CDR3 protein. The sample carries over 95,000 distinct CDR3 sequences, around 20% recorded once. Someone pulled total RNA out of unfractionated whole blood. The germline V gene has CDR1 MNHEY and CDR2 SMNVEV (reference sequence). The CDR3 has 15 amino acids. With 6 bases clipped from V and 5 bases from J, the junction kept 12 bases outside the gene matches.

This clonotype was obtained from a human donor in good health. The chain couples TRBV27 to TRBJ1-1, with 7 bases aligning to TRBD1. CDR3 loop: CASRPRQGWGTEAFF. In nucleotides, the CDR3 is TGTGCCAGCAGACCACGACAGGGATGGGGGACTGAAGCTTTCTTT.